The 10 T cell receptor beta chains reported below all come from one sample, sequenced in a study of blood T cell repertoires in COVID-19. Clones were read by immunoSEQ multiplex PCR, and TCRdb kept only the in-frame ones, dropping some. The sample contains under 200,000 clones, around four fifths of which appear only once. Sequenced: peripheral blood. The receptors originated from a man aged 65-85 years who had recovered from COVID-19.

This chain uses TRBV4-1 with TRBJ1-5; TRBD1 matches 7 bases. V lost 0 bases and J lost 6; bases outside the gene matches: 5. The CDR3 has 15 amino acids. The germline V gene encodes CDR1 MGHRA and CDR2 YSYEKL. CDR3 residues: CASSQETGVVQPQHF. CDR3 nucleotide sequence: TGCGCCAGCAGCCAAGAAACAGGGGTTGTTCAGCCCCAGCATTTT.

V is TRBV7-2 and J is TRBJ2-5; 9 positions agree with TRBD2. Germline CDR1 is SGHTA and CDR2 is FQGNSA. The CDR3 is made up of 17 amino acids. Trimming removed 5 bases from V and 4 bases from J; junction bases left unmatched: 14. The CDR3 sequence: CASSIFSGSRGRETQYF. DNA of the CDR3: TGTGCCAGCAGCATCTTTAGCGGGAGCAGAGGGAGAGAGACCCAGTACTTC.

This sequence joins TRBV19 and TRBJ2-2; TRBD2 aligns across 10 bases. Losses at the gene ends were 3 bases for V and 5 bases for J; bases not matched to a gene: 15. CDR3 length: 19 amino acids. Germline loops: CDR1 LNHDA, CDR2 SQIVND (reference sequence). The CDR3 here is CASSIGGKASGSETGELFF. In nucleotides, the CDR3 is TGTGCCAGTAGTATCGGAGGGAAGGCTAGCGGGAGCGAGACCGGGGAGCTGTTTTTT.

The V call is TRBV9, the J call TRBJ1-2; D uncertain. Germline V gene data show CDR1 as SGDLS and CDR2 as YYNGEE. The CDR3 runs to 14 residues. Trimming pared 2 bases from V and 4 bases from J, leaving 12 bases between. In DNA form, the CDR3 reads TGTGCCAGCAGCGTTCAGCCCGAGGGCTATGGCTACACCTTC. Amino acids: CASSVQPEGYGYTF.

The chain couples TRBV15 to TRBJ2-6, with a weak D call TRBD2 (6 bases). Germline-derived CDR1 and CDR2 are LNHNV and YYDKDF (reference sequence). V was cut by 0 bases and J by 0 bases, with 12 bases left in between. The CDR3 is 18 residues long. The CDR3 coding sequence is TGTGCCACCAGCAGAGAGGGTGGCGGGGTCTCTGGGGCCAACGTCCTGACTTTC. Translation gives CATSREGGGVSGANVLTF. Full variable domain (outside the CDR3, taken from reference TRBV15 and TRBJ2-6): DAMVIQNPRYQVTQFGKPVTLSCSQTLNHNVMYWYQQKSSQAPKLLFHYYDKDFNNEADTPDNFQSRRPNTSFCFLDIRSPGLGDTAMYLCATSREGGGVSGANVLTFGAGSRLTVL.

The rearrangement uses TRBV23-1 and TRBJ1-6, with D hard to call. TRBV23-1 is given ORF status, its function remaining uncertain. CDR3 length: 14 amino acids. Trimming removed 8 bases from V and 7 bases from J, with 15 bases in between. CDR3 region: CASPIDRSNSPLHF. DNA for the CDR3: TGCGCCAGCCCCATTGATCGTAGCAATTCACCCCTCCACTTT.

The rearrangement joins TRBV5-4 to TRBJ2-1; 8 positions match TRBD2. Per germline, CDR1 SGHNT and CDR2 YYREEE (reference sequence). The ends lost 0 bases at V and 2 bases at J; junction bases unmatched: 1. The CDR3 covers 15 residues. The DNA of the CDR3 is TGTGCCAGCAGCTTGGAACTAGCGGCCTACAATGAGCAGTTCTTC. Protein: CASSLELAAYNEQFF.

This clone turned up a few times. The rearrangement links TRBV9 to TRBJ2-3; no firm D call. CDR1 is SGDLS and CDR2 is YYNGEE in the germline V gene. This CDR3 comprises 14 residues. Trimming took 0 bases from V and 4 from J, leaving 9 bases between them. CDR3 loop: CASSVVLGADTQYF. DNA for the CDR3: TGTGCCAGCAGCGTAGTCCTAGGCGCAGATACGCAGTATTTT.

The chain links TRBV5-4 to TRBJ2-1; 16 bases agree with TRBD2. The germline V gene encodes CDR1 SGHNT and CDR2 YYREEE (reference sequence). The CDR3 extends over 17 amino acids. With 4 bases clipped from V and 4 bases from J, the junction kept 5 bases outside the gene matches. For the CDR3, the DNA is TGTGCCAGCAGCCAGGGACTAGCGGGAGGGCGGTACAATGAGCAGTTCTTC. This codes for CASSQGLAGGRYNEQFF. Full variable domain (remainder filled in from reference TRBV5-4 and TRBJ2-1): ETGVTQSPTHLIKTRGQQVTLRCSSQSGHNTVSWYQQALGQGPQFIFQYYREEENGRGNFPPRFSGLQFPNYSSELNVNALELDDSALYLCASSQGLAGGRYNEQFFGPGTRLTVL.

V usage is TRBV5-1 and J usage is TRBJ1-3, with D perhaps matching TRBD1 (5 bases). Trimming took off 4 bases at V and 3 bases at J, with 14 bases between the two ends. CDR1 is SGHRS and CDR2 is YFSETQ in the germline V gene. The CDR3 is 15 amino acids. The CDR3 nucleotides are TGCGCCAGCAGCAATCCGGCGGGGGATGGAAACACCATATATTTT. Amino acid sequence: CASSNPAGDGNTIYF.